This is a list of T cell receptor beta chains from one sample in a study of control samples from healthy donors and cancer patients. Using immunoSEQ multiplex PCR, the repertoire was profiled, and TCRdb retains in-frame clones only, with some absent. The table includes 180,000 or so clones, about 94% detected once. The specimen was blood. The origin of the receptors is a woman aged 55 to 70 in good health. The CDR3 runs from the conserved cysteine through the conserved F or W. A D gene is named only where the DNA matches it firmly. The size field is filled for only some rows; it gives once, few, many or a size class.

clone_size j_call v_call d_call cdr3_nt cdr3_aa
. TRBJ1-5 TRBV27 . TGTGCCAGCAGTCTACAGGGTGGGGATCAGCCCCAGCATTTT CASSLQGGDQPQHF
. TRBJ2-7 TRBV18 TRBD1 TGTGCCAGCTCACCAACGGGGACAGACTTGGGCGAGCAGTACTTC CASSPTGTDLGEQYF
. TRBJ1-2 TRBV6-5 . TGTGCCAGCAGTTACGGGGAAGTGGATGGCTACACCTTC CASSYGEVDGYTF
. TRBJ1-5 TRBV3-1/TRBV3-2 . TGTGCCAGCAGCCCCCATCGGGGGGCAGGGAACAATCAGCCCCAGCATTTT CASSPHRGAGNNQPQHF
. TRBJ1-2 TRBV27 . TGTGCCAGCAGTTTGAACAGGGTCTATGGCTACACCTTC CASSLNRVYGYTF
. TRBJ1-2 TRBV5-8 TRBD1 TGTGCCAGCAGCTTACTTACAGGGGCCCTTAACTATGGCTACACCTTC CASSLLTGALNYGYTF
. TRBJ2-7 TRBV3-1/TRBV3-2 TRBD2 TGTGCCAGCAGCCCCCCGGGGGGGGACCGCTCCTACGAGCAGTACTTC CASSPPGGDRSYEQYF
. TRBJ1-5 TRBV19 TRBD1 TGTGCCAGTAGTACTCGGACAGGGAATCAGCCCCAGCATTTT CASSTRTGNQPQHF
. TRBJ1-1 TRBV7-9 TRBD1 TGTGCCAGCAGGCTACAGGGGCTGGAAGCTTTCTTT CASRLQGLEAFF
. TRBJ1-1 TRBV6-6 TRBD1 TGTGCCAGCAGTCCTCCGACAGGGGCCCTGAACATTGAAGCTTTCTTT CASSPPTGALNIEAFF
. TRBJ2-7 TRBV5-1 TRBD1 TGCGCCAGCAGCGACCAGGGACAGTCCTACGAGCAGTACTTC CASSDQGQSYEQYF
. TRBJ1-5 TRBV6-5 . TGTGCCAGCAGTTACGGGGGTAGCAATCAGCCCCAGCATTTT CASSYGGSNQPQHF
few TRBJ2-1 TRBV6-5 . TGTGCCAGCAAGAGGGGAGCCGAGCAGTTCTTC CASKRGAEQFF
. TRBJ1-4 TRBV12-3/TRBV12-4 . TGTGCCAGCAGCTTTACAGGGGAAAAACTGTTTTTT CASSFTGEKLFF
. TRBJ1-5 TRBV25-1 . TGTGCCAGCAGTGAATACGGAGGGGGCAATCAGCCCCAGCATTTT CASSEYGGGNQPQHF
. TRBJ1-2 TRBV3-1/TRBV3-2 TRBD1 TGTGCCAGCAGCCAAGACTTTAGACAGGGTAGCGGTGGCTACACCTTC CASSQDFRQGSGGYTF